This T cell receptor beta chain was sequenced for a study of CD8 T cells in ankylosing spondylitis. Study findings and constraints: Among TCR beta sequences, a motif of under 10 highly homologous variants appeared characteristic of ankylosing spondylitis blood.

This clonotype was recorded at least ten times. Its antigen is currently unknown. MiXCR, applied by TCRdb to the 5' RACE reads, yields one record per CDR3 protein. The sample contains about 800,000 distinct CDR3 sequences, 10% to 15% of which appear only once. Source material: blood, either unsorted or a sorted T cell fraction (not recorded which). This sequence was found in a male donor with ankylosing spondylitis.

CDR3 DNA: TGTGCCAGCAGCCAGGACAGGGACTATGGCTACACCTTC. Translated: CASSQDRDYGYTF. V gene TRBV3-1 combines with J gene TRBJ1-2; 8 bases are shared with TRBD1. The trim removed 3 bases at V and 3 bases at J, leaving 0 bases unmatched. This CDR3 is built from 13 residues. Per the germline V gene, CDR1 is LGHDT and CDR2 is YNNKEL (reference sequence).